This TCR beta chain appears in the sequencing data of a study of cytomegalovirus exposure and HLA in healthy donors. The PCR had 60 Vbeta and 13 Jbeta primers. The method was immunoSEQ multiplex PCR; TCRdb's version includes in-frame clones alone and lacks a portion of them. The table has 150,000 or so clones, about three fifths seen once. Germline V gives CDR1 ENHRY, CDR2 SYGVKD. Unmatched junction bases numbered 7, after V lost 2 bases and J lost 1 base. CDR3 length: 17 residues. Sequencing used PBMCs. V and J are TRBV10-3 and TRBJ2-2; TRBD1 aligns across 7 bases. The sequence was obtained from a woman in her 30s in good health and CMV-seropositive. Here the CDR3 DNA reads TGTGCCATCAGTGAGAAGGTGGCAGGGGGGAACACCGGGGAGCTGTTTTTT. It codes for CAISEKVAGGNTGELFF.